Reported below is one T cell receptor beta chain. The data were obtained in a study of T cell clones after liver transplantation. Germline V gives CDR1 MNHEY, CDR2 SMNVEV (reference sequence). V lost 4 bases and J 6 bases, leaving 16 bases between the germline ends. CDR3 length equals 14 residues. Clones were sequenced by immunoSEQ multiplex PCR, and TCRdb holds only the in-frame ones, with some missing. In the table there are 20,000 to 25,000 clones, 55% to 70% of which are singletons. The specimen was CD4+ T cells from blood, collected before liver transplant. The receptor was isolated from a human donor who received a liver transplant. This rearrangement joins TRBV27 to TRBJ2-7, with D unclear. In DNA form, the CDR3 reads TGTGCCAGCAGTTCCGCCGGAAAATTAAGCGAGCAGTACTTC. Translating it yields CASSSAGKLSEQYF.